This TCR beta chain was sequenced in a study of cytomegalovirus exposure and HLA in healthy donors. The CDR3 loop spans 12 amino acids. CDR1 is MDHEN, CDR2 SYDVKM, per germline. V was cut by 6 bases and J by 5 bases, with 10 bases left in between. Study findings and constraints: For cytomegalovirus status, the classifier reportedly gave diagnoses with high specificity and sensitivity. Later analysis identified several of the most significant clusters that appeared linked to common viral pathogens.

PCR used 60 Vbeta primers and 13 Jbeta primers. The assay was immunoSEQ multiplex PCR, and TCRdb's table has in-frame clones only and misses some. This sample yields about 69,000 clones, of which just under 70% are seen a single time; roughly 9.7% belongs to the top ten. On this clone itself: As yet, its antigen is unknown.

Sequenced material: PBMCs. The genes are TRBV28 and TRBJ1-1; D call uncertain. This sequence was found in a woman aged 25 to 39 in good health and CMV-seronegative. The CDR3 nucleotides are TGTGCCAGCAGCGAAGGGAGAACTGAAGCTTTCTTT. Residues: CASSEGRTEAFF.